This record covers a single T cell receptor (beta chain). Its antigen is unidentified. Additional DNA sequences in this sample encode the identical CDR3. This sample is drawn from a study of Ad26.COV2.S vaccination and SARS-CoV-2 variants. Study as a whole: Administration of Ad26.COV2.S was intramuscular, either once or twice 56 days apart.

Assay used: immunoSEQ multiplex PCR; TCRdb lists only in-frame clones, some missing. The data contain some 480,000 clones, roughly 89% of them singletons. As to treatment: 15 to 20 received Ad26.COV2.S at low or high dose, single or two shots; several received placebo; per-sample allocation not given. Sampling took place 63 days after the first vaccine or placebo injection. The vaccine delivered Wuhan-strain SARS-CoV-2 spike through an Ad26 vector. Germline CDR1 is MDHEN and CDR2 is SYDVKM. Between the trimmed V and J ends, which lost 4 bases and 3 bases, there was a span of 9 bases. The CDR3 totals 13 residues. Study-wide results and limits: Vaccinees displayed broader spike-specific TCR repertoires than placebo recipients. Analyses of TCR breadth and depth may have underestimated total T cell responses.

The TCR was taken from a person aged 18-60 years who received the Ad26.COV2.S COVID-19 vaccine or a placebo. The sample in question was peripheral blood, obtained in a trial of Ad26.COV2.S vaccine versus placebo. The chain employs TRBV28 and TRBJ1-1, with a weak D call TRBD1 (5 bases). The CDR3 bases are TGTGCCAGCAGTTCCAGGGTCGACACTGAAGCTTTCTTT. Protein product: CASSSRVDTEAFF.